The 20 T cell receptor beta chains below all came from one sample that was sequenced in a study of blood T cells in healthy people across ages. A second roughly 6 to 12 cycle PCR used barcoded and J-beta primers. TCRdb processed the 5' RACE reads anew with MiXCR; each CDR3 protein has one entry. The sample yields about 1,500,000 distinct CDR3 sequences, 28% seen once. The source material was blood. These receptors were collected from a woman aged 25 to 39 in good health.

The V and J genes are TRBV12-3 or TRBV12-4 and TRBJ1-4; D unclear. V lost 7 bases and J 3 bases, leaving 15 bases between the germline ends. The CDR3 covers 15 residues. The CDR3 reads CASKLSGIPNEKLFF. CDR3 nucleotides: TGTGCCAGCAAACTTTCCGGGATCCCTAATGAAAAACTGTTTTTT.

In this sample, this clonotype turned up many times. The V and J genes are TRBV29-1 and TRBJ2-1, with D perhaps TRBD1 or TRBD2 (5 bases each). V lost 3 bases to trimming and J lost 2 bases, with 11 bases between them. In germline, CDR1 is SQVTM, CDR2 ANQGSEA. The CDR3 sequence is 14 residues long. This CDR3 is CSVERGKTYNEQFF. The CDR3 DNA reads TGCAGCGTTGAGAGGGGTAAAACCTACAATGAGCAGTTCTTC.

The J gene is TRBJ2-1, the V gene TRBV5-1; D possibly corresponds to TRBD2 (5 bases). Trimming stripped 6 bases from V and 9 bases from J, with 25 bases between. The CDR3 extends over 16 amino acids. CDR1 SGHRS and CDR2 YFSETQ come from the germline V gene. CDR3 sequence (DNA): TGCGCCAGCATACCGAGTAGTGGGGAGATCTTTGCTGAGCAGTTCTTC. As protein: CASIPSSGEIFAEQFF.

This clonotype was picked up many times. The chain carries TRBV29-1 and TRBJ2-7; D ambiguous. V was shortened by 2 bases and J by 0 bases, with 8 bases between the two germline ends. CDR3 length equals 13 residues. Germline CDR1 SQVTM, CDR2 ANQGSEA. CDR3 in amino acids: CSVEWANSYEQYF. The DNA of the CDR3 is TGCAGCGTTGAATGGGCAAACTCCTACGAGCAGTACTTC.

The rearrangement links TRBV9 to TRBJ2-2; tentative D call: TRBD1 (5 bases). Germline values: CDR1 SGDLS, CDR2 YYNGEE. This CDR3 contains 15 residues. Between the trimmed V and J ends, which lost 1 base and 5 bases, there was a span of 12 bases. CDR3 in DNA: TGTGCCAGCAGCGTATCTCAGGGCCTTACCGGGGAGCTGTTTTTT. It encodes CASSVSQGLTGELFF.

The chain combines TRBV9 with TRBJ2-1; 8 bases fit TRBD2. This CDR3 region has 16 residues. After removal of 4 bases from V and 8 bases from J, the junction contained 14 bases not matched to a gene. Per the germline V gene, CDR1 is SGDLS and CDR2 is YYNGEE. DNA of the CDR3: TGTGCCAGCAGCTCGACCGGGGGGGGCCTGGGGGATGAGCAGTTCTTC. As protein: CASSSTGGGLGDEQFF. Filled out from reference TRBV9 and TRBJ2-1, the complete variable domain reads DSGVTQTPKHLITATGQRVTLRCSPRSGDLSVYWYQQSLDQGLQFLIQYYNGEERAKGNILERFSAQQFPDLHSELNLSSLELGDSALYFCASSSTGGGLGDEQFFGPGTRLTVL.

This chain links TRBV30 with TRBJ2-1, with TRBD2 matching over 14 bases. J was trimmed by 6 bases and V by 2 bases; bases with no gene match: 3. The CDR3 is 15 amino acids. The germline CDR1 and CDR2 sequences are GTSNPN and SVGIG (reference sequence). CDR3: CAWSPGTSGSNEQFF. In nucleotides, the CDR3 is TGTGCCTGGAGTCCCGGGACTAGCGGGAGCAATGAGCAGTTCTTC.

This clonotype was seen a handful of times. One end of the junction varies from germline; a read error may be responsible. The J gene is TRBJ1-1, the V gene TRBV6-5, with D perhaps TRBD1 (5 bases). The CDR3 covers 13 residues. From germline, CDR1 is MNHEY and CDR2 SVGAGI. The CDR3 is CACREQKNTEAFF. For the CDR3, the DNA is TGTGCCTGCAGGGAGCAGAAAAACACTGAAGCTTTCTTT.

The chain joins TRBV30 to TRBJ2-1; weak D call: TRBD1 (5 bases). This CDR3 region has 14 residues. The V and J ends lost 2 bases and 4 bases respectively, with 12 bases between them. In germline, CDR1 is GTSNPN, CDR2 SVGIG (reference sequence). Here the CDR3 DNA reads TGTGCCTGGAGTAAACAGGTATTGTACAATGAGCAGTTCTTC. Translating it yields CAWSKQVLYNEQFF.

In regard to this clonotype: This sequence may be a read error, since a much larger clone differs from it by one base. This chain links TRBV12-3 or TRBV12-4 with TRBJ2-5; no firm D call. The CDR3 length is 12 residues. Trimming pared 11 bases from V and 4 bases from J, leaving 14 bases between. The CDR3 is CASRQFGETQYF. DNA of the CDR3: TGTGCCTCCCGCCAGTTTGGAGAGACCCAGTACTTC.

This rearrangement joins TRBV2 to TRBJ2-1; D remains ambiguous. The CDR3 length is 10 residues. Looked up from germline, CDR1 is SNHLY and CDR2 is FYNNEI. V was cut by 8 bases and J by 9 bases, with 8 bases left in between. CDR3 sequence: CASGWGEQFF. CDR3 sequence (DNA): TGTGCCAGCGGATGGGGTGAGCAGTTCTTC.

In regard to this clonotype: At one end the junction does not follow the germline gene, possibly because of a read error. V gene TRBV7-9 combines with J gene TRBJ2-7, with D unresolved. The CDR3 sequence is 14 residues long. Germline V gene sequence: CDR1 SEHNR, CDR2 FQNEAQ (reference sequence). The CDR3 spells CVSSLGQSSYEQYF. The CDR3 DNA sequence: TGTGTCAGCAGCTTAGGGCAGAGCTCCTACGAGCAGTACTTC. The entire variable domain, with the rest obtained from reference TRBV7-9 and TRBJ2-7, is as follows: DTGVSQNPRHKITKRGQNVTFRCDPISEHNRLYWYRQTLGQGPEFLTYFQNEAQLEKSRLLSDRFSAERPKGSFSTLEIQRTEQGDSAMYLCVSSLGQSSYEQYFGPGTRLTVT.

The chain uses TRBV14 and TRBJ2-2; D gene unclear. This CDR3 has 12 amino acids. CDR1 SGHDN and CDR2 FVKESK come from the germline V gene. In nucleotides, the CDR3 is TGTGCATGGGCCGCGAACACCGGGGAGCTGTTTTTT. It codes for CAWAANTGELFF.

The chain has TRBV4-3 and TRBJ2-3; D gene unclear. Trimming stripped 0 bases from V and 3 bases from J, with 7 bases between. The CDR3 has 14 amino acids. The germline V gene has CDR1 LGHNA and CDR2 YSLEER. The CDR3 bases are TGCGCCAGCAGCCAAGATGGGGAAACAGATACGCAGTATTTT. Its protein product is CASSQDGETDTQYF.

The sample holds one count of this clonotype. This chain links TRBV12-3 or TRBV12-4 with TRBJ2-4; perhaps TRBD1 as D (6 bases). Trimming cost V 3 bases and J 0 bases, with 12 bases left between them. The CDR3 covers 16 residues. The chain's CDR3 is CASSLQGPLAKNIQYF. In nucleotides, the CDR3 is TGTGCCAGCAGTTTGCAGGGGCCCCTAGCCAAAAACATTCAGTACTTC.

A few counts support this clonotype. The gene calls are TRBV3-1 and TRBJ2-2; 7 bases align to TRBD2. Germline V gives CDR1 LGHDT, CDR2 YNNKEL (reference sequence). J was trimmed by 6 bases and V by 4 bases; bases with no gene match: 8. This CDR3 has 15 amino acids. The CDR3 DNA reads TGTGCCAGCAGCCTCCGGGGGAGGGTGTCCGGGGAGCTGTTTTTT. This translates into CASSLRGRVSGELFF.

This clonotype appeared a few times. The chain's CDR3 is CSVVKDSGNTIYF. CDR3 in DNA: TGCAGCGTTGTGAAAGACTCTGGAAACACCATATATTTT. V and J are TRBV29-1 and TRBJ1-3, with no clear D. Deletions cut 4 bases from V and 0 bases from J, with 7 bases between. This CDR3 has 13 residues. CDR1 is SQVTM and CDR2 is ANQGSEA in the germline V gene.

In this sample, this clonotype turned up many times. CDR3 sequence reads: CSAYRGYEQYF. The CDR3 region has the DNA TGCAGCGCTTATCGGGGATACGAGCAGTACTTC. J is TRBJ2-7 and V is TRBV29-1; a possible D gene is TRBD2 (5 bases). This CDR3 spans 11 amino acids. V was clipped by 7 bases and J by 4 bases, with 11 bases between them. Germline CDR1 SQVTM, CDR2 ANQGSEA.

Only a few counts were recorded for this clonotype. V is TRBV10-2 and J is TRBJ2-5, with 7 bases fitting TRBD1. The V gene's germline CDR1 is WSHSY and CDR2 SAAADI. The ends lost 5 bases at V and 0 bases at J; junction bases unmatched: 3. The CDR3 runs to 14 residues. CDR3 sequence: CASSLQGDQETQYF. The CDR3 nucleotides read TGCGCCAGCAGTCTGCAGGGGGACCAAGAGACCCAGTACTTC.

In this sample, this clonotype turned up a few times. The chain recombines TRBV3-1 with TRBJ2-4, with 9 bases that match TRBD1. There are 16 residues in the CDR3. The J segment lost 13 bases and the V segment lost 0 bases, leaving 13 bases of the junction unmatched. CDR1 and CDR2 from the germline V gene are LGHDT and YNNKEL (reference sequence). The CDR3 bases are TGTGCCAGCAGCCAAGACGAAGGGACAGGGTTTCTGGAGCAGTACTTC. Translating it yields CASSQDEGTGFLEQYF.